This T cell receptor (beta chain) was sequenced in a study of early stage breast cancer tumors. In its sample, this clone ranks as medium-sized. The germline V gene encodes CDR1 MGHRA and CDR2 YSYEKL. The CDR3 sequence is 16 residues long. The V end lost 6 bases, the J end lost 2 bases, and 17 bases lay between the germline ends. Here immunoSEQ multiplex PCR was the method, and the copy in TCRdb shows in-frame clones only, minus some. This sample has about 11,000 clones, with around 73% found just once. The sequencing sample was made of breast tumor tissue. V gene TRBV4-1 combines with J gene TRBJ1-3; no firm D call. This clonotype was obtained from a person in their 40s with breast cancer. In DNA form, the CDR3 reads TGCGCCAGCAGTTCGCCGGGAGGGAGCGCTGGAAACACCATATATTTT. It yields the protein CASSSPGGSAGNTIYF.